This note documents a single T cell receptor beta chain sequence. Extracted from the samples, RNA was reverse transcribed into cDNA to serve as the sequencing template. Profiling relied on immunoSEQ multiplex PCR, and the TCRdb table lists in-frame clones only, not all of them. The sample lists around 110,000 clones, less than 90% occurring once. Treatment specified: oral pan-JAK inhibitor, 5-10 mg twice daily. The sample originates from a study of CD8+ T cells in alopecia areata. Study background: Treatment of the treated patients consisted of oral tofacitinib, 5 to 10 mg twice daily.

Germline values: CDR1 MNHEY, CDR2 SMNVEV (reference sequence). V dropped 10 bases and J dropped 5 bases, with 14 bases sitting between them. This CDR3 has 13 residues. This receptor was identified in a human donor with alopecia areata. This rearrangement joins TRBV27 to TRBJ2-2, with D perhaps matching TRBD2 (6 bases). The sample here was CD8+ T cells sorted from blood, taken at week 24, from a patient treated with tofacitinib. The CDR3 nucleotides are TGTGCCACGCGACTAGGGTATACCGGGGAGCTGTTTTTT. Protein sequence: CATRLGYTGELFF.